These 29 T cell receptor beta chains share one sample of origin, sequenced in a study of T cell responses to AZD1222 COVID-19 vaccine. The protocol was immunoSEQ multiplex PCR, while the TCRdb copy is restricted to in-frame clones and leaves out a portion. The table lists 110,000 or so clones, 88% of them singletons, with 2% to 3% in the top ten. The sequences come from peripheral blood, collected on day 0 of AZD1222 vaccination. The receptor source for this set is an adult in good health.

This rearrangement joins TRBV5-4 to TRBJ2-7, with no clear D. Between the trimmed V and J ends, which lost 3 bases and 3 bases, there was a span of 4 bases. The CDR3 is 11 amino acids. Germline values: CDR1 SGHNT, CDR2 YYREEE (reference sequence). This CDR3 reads CASSSLYEQYF. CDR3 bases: TGTGCCAGCAGCTCTCTCTACGAGCAGTACTTC.

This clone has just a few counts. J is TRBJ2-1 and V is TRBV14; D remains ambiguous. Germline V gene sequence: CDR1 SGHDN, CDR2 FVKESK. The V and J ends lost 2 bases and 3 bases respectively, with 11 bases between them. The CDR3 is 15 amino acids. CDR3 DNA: TGTGCCAGCAGCCAATCGCCTCCCTTCTACAATGAGCAGTTCTTC. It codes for CASSQSPPFYNEQFF.

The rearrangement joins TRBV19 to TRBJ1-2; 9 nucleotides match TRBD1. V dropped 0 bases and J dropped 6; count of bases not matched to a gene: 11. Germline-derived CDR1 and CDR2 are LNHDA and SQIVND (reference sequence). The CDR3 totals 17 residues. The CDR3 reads CASSIEGQGISANGYTF. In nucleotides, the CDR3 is TGTGCCAGTAGTATAGAGGGACAGGGAATAAGTGCGAATGGCTACACCTTC.

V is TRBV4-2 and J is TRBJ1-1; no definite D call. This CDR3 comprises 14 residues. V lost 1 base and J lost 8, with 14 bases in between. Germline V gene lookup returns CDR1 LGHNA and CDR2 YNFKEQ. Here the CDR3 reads CASSQVVEETEAFF. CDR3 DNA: TGTGCCAGCAGCCAAGTTGTGGAGGAGACAGAAGCTTTCTTT.

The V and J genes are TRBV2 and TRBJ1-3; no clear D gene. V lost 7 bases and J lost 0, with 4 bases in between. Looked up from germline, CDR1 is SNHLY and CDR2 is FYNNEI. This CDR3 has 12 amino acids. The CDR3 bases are TGTGCCAGCACCGTCTCTGGAAACACCATATATTTT. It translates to CASTVSGNTIYF.

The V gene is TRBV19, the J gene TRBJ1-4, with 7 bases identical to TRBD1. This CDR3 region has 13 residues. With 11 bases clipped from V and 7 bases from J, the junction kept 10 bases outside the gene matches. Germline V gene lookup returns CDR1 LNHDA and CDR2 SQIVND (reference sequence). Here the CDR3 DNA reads TGTGCCTCACGCACAGGGGAGGGTGAAAAACTGTTTTTT. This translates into CASRTGEGEKLFF.

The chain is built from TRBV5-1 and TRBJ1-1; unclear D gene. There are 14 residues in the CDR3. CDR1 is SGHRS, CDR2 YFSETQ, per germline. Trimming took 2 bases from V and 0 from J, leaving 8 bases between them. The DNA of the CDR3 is TGCGCCAGCAGCTTTAGGCCTTTGAACACTGAAGCTTTCTTT. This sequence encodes CASSFRPLNTEAFF.

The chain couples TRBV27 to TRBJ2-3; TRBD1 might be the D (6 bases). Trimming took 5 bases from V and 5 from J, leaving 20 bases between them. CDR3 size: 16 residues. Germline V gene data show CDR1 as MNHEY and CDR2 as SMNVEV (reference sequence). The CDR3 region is CASSINDRSILDTQYF. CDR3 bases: TGTGCCAGCAGTATCAACGACAGGTCGATATTAGATACGCAGTATTTT.

The chain's CDR3 is CATSGLAGASNEQFF. CDR3 sequence (DNA): TGTGCCACCAGTGGACTAGCGGGAGCCTCTAATGAGCAGTTCTTC. The chain has TRBV24-1 and TRBJ2-1, with 12 bases fitting TRBD2. Germline V gene data show CDR1 as KGHDR and CDR2 as SFDVKD. V was pared by 5 bases and J by 7 bases, with 5 bases of the junction left unmatched. The CDR3 covers 15 residues.

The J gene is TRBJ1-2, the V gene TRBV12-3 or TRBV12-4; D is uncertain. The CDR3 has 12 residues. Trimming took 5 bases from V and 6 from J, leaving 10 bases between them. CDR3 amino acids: CASSQGADGYTF. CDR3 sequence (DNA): TGTGCCAGCAGTCAAGGAGCCGATGGCTACACCTTC.

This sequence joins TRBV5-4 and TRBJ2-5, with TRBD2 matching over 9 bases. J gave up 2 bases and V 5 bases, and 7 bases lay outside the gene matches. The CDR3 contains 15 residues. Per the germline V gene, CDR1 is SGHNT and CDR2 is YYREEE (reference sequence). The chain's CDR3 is CASRSGGLAQETQYF. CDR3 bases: TGTGCCAGCAGGAGCGGGGGGTTAGCACAAGAGACCCAGTACTTC.

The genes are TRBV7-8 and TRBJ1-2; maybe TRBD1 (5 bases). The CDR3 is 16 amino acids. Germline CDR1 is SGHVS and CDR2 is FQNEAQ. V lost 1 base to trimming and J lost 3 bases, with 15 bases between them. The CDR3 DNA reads TGTGCCAGCAGCTTAGGATCGAGGGGCGCCGACTATGGCTACACCTTC. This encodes CASSLGSRGADYGYTF.

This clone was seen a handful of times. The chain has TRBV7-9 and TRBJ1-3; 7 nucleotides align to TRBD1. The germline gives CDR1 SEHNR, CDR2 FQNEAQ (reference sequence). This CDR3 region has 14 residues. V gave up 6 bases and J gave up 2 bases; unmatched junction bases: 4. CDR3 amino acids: CASRQDRAGNTIYF. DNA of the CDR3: TGTGCCAGCAGACAAGACAGGGCTGGAAACACCATATATTTT.

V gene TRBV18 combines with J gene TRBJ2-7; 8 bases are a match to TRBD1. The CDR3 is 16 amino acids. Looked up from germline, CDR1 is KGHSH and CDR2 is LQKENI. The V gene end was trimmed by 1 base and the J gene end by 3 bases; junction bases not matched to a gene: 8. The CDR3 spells CASSPQGQGSFYEQYF. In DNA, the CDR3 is TGTGCCAGCTCACCACAAGGACAGGGCTCCTTCTACGAGCAGTACTTC.

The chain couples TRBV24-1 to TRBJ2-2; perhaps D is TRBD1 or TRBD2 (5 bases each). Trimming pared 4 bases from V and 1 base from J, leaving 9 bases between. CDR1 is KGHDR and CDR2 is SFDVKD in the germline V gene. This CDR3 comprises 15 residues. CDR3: CATSDPGRNTGELFF. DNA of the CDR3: TGTGCCACCAGTGACCCGGGACGGAACACCGGGGAGCTGTTTTTT.

The CDR3 DNA reads as TGTGCCAGCAGCTTAGTGGGCGGCGGTGGTGAGCAGTTCTTC. Translating it yields CASSLVGGGGEQFF. This chain connects TRBV7-8 to TRBJ2-1, with unresolved D. V dropped 1 base and J dropped 9 bases, with 13 bases sitting between them. Germline V CDR1 and CDR2: SGHVS, FQNEAQ. The CDR3 sequence is 14 residues long. Based on the CDR3 plus reference TRBV7-8 and TRBJ2-1, the full variable domain is GAGVSQSPRYKVAKRGQDVALRCDPISGHVSLFWYQQALGQGPEFLTYFQNEAQLDKSGLPSDRFFAERPEGSVSTLKIQRTQQEDSAVYLCASSLVGGGGEQFFGPGTRLTVL.

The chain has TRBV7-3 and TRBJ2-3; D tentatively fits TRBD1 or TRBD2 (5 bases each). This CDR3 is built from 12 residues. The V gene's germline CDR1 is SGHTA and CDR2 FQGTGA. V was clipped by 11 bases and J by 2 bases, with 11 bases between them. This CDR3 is CAYEGNTDTQYF. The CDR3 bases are TGTGCCTACGAGGGGAACACAGATACGCAGTATTTT.

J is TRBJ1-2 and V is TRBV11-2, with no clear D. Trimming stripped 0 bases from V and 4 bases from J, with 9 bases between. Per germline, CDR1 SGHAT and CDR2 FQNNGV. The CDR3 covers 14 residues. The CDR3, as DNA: TGTGCCAGCAGCTTAGAGCCGAGCTCCTATGGCTACACCTTC. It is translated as CASSLEPSSYGYTF.

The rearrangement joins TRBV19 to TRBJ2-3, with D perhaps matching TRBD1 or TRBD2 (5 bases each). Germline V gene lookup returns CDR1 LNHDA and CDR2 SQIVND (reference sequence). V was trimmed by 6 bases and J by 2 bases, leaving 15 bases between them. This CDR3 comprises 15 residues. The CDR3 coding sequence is TGTGCCAGTAGCCCTAGTGGGGGTGTCACAGATACGCAGTATTTT. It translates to CASSPSGGVTDTQYF. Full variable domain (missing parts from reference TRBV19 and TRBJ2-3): DGGITQSPKYLFRKEGQNVTLSCEQNLNHDAMYWYRQDPGQGLRLIYYSQIVNDFQKGDIAEGYSVSREKKESFPLTVTSAQKNPTAFYLCASSPSGGVTDTQYFGPGTRLTVL.

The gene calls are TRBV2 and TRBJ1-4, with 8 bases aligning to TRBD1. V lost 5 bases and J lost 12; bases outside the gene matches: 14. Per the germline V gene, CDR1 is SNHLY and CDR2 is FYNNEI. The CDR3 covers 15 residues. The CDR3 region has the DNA TGTGCCAGCAGTCATAGGACAGGGATAAATATGGAACTGTTTTTT. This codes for CASSHRTGINMELFF.

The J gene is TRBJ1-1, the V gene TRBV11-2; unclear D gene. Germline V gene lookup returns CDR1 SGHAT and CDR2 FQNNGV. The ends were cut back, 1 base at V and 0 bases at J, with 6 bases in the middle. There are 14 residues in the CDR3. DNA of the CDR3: TGTGCCAGCAGCTTAGGACGTATGAACACTGAAGCTTTCTTT. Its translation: CASSLGRMNTEAFF.

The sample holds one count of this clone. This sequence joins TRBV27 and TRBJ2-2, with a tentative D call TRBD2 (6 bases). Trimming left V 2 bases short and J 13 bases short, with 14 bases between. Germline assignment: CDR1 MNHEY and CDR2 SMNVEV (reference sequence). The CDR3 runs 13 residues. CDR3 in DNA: TGTGCCAGCAGTTTAGGCTCAGGAGGGACGCTGTTTTTT. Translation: CASSLGSGGTLFF.

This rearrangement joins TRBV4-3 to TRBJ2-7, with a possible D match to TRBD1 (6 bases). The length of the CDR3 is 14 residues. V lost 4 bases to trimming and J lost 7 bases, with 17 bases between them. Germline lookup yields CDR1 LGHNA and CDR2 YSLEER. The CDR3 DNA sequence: TGCGCCAGCAGCCCCCGCATGGGGGCTGGGGAGCAGTACTTC. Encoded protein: CASSPRMGAGEQYF.

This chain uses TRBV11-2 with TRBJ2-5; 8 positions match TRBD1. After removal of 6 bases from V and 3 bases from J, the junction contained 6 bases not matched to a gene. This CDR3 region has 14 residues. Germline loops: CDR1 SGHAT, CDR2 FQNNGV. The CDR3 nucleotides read TGTGCCAGCAGTCTCGGGACAGGAAAAGAGACCCAGTACTTC. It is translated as CASSLGTGKETQYF.

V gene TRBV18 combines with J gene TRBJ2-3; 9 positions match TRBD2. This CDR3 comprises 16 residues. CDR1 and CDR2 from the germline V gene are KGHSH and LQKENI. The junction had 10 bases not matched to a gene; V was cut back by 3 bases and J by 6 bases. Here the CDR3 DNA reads TGTGCCAGCTCACCCCAAGCTAGCGGGACCGGGGATACGCAGTATTTT. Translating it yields CASSPQASGTGDTQYF.

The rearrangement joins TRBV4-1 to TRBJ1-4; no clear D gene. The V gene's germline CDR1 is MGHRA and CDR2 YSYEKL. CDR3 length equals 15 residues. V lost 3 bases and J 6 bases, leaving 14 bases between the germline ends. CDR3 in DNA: TGCGCCAGCAGCCAGGGGAGAGGGCCTTATGAAAAACTGTTTTTT. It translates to CASSQGRGPYEKLFF.

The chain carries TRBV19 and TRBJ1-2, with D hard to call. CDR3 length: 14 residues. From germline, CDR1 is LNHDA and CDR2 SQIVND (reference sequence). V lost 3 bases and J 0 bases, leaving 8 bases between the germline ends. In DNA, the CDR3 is TGTGCCAGTAGTATCCAGCCTACTAACTATGGCTACACCTTC. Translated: CASSIQPTNYGYTF.

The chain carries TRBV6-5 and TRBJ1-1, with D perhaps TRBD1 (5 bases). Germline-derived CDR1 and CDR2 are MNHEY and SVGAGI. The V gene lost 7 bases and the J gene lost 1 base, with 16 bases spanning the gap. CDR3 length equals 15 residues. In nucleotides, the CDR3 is TGTGCCAGCACGCGCTACAGGCAGGGGAACACTGAAGCTTTCTTT. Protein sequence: CASTRYRQGNTEAFF.

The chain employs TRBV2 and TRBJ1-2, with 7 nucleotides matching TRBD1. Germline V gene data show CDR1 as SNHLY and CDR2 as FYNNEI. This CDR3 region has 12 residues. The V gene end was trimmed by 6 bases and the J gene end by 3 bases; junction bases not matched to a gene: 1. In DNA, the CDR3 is TGTGCCAGCAGCGGGACAGACTATGGCTACACCTTC. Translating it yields CASSGTDYGYTF.